This T cell receptor beta chain is drawn from a study of blood T cell repertoires in COVID-19 (dated by TCRdb to 2020 to 2022). In terms of the full investigation: Collaborator samples came from the United States, Italy and Spain and covered acute and convalescent phases of COVID-19. The material from the prospective study consisted of cDNA or gDNA derived from T cells, B-cell-depleted T cells, or PBMCs. Deeply sampled blood TCRbeta repertoires from subjects exposed to, actively infected with, or recovered from COVID-19 were included in the dataset. The repertoires were released in a freely available public database intended as a resource for research on the immune response to SARS-CoV-2. The samples were drawn from two sources: the first 160 participants of the ongoing ImmuneRACE study, and 1,254 subjects contributed by 6 global collaborators. A de-identified subject ID, COVID-19 status, age in years and sex were almost always included in the sample metadata. Where HLA class I and class II types were available, the types were taken from metadata supplied by the sample provider, not from assay-based typing.

The CDR3 goes from the cysteine to the phenylalanine over 12 residues. Here the CDR3 DNA is all that survives: 36 bases in frame from base 1. Via the germline V gene (reference sequence), CDR1 is LNHNV and CDR2 YYDKDF. V and J are truncated by 6 bases and 9 bases respectively, leaving an intervening sequence of 12 bases. The collaborating institutions used their own protocols to collect whole blood in K2EDTA tubes. For TCRbeta analysis, collaborator samples were shipped as frozen whole blood, as isolated PBMCs, or as DNA extracted from either sample type. TCRbeta CDR3 regions were amplified from genomic DNA using the immunoSEQ Assay, a bias-controlled multiplex PCR. Per the authors' processing: Nucleated cell counts per sample were estimated from amplification of reference gene primers within the assay. Sequence reads were collapsed and filtered to measure the absolute abundance of every unique TCRbeta CDR3 rearrangement. For each sample, productive Simpson clonality was calculated by taking the square root of Simpson's diversity index across productive rearrangements. TCRdb retrieved this table from immuneACCESS and kept in-frame rearrangements only. Not all clones are present; in checked studies, unresolved V genes account for under half, and no reason is known for the remainder. V and J calls and clone size are given by that table; D and trimming were obtained from the DNA. Across this sample there are tens of thousands of clones, with 76% seen only once. Over 6% of the sample belongs to the ten largest clones.

Broad study findings and their caveats: The amount of clinical and demographic metadata varied by source and participant and was provided uncurated.

A word on this clone: The antigen this receptor binds is unknown. Within one base of it there is no much larger clone, and no base qualities were kept.

The sequence is built from TRBV15 and TRBJ2-1, with a tentative D gene TRBD1 over 6 matching bases. This sequence originates from a woman between 45 and 65 years old with active or convalescent COVID-19. The source material was peripheral blood. The DNA sequence is given as TGTGCCACCAGAGGCACAGGGAGTGAGCAGTTCTTC. Translation gives CATRGTGSEQFF.